The T cell receptor beta chain described here comes from a study of blood T cell repertoires in COVID-19. The authors' processing: By means of reference gene primer amplification, nucleated cell counts were estimated. Sequencing was performed with immunoSEQ multiplex PCR; in TCRdb, only in-frame clones are kept and a portion is missing. Clone size and V and J calls were adopted from that table, with D and trimming inferred from the DNA. The sample has some 150,000 clones, around nine tenths seen once. The CDR3 consists of 15 residues. Germline V gives CDR1 MDHEN, CDR2 SYDVKM. The V segment lost 2 bases and the J segment 1 base; nucleotides outside the gene matches: 3.

The chain couples TRBV28 to TRBJ2-3; 7 nucleotides match TRBD2. The source material was peripheral blood. The clonotype comes from a human donor in a cohort sampled during active COVID-19. CDR3: CASSLAGVRTDTQYF. CDR3 DNA: TGTGCCAGCAGTTTAGCGGGGGTACGCACAGATACGCAGTATTTT.